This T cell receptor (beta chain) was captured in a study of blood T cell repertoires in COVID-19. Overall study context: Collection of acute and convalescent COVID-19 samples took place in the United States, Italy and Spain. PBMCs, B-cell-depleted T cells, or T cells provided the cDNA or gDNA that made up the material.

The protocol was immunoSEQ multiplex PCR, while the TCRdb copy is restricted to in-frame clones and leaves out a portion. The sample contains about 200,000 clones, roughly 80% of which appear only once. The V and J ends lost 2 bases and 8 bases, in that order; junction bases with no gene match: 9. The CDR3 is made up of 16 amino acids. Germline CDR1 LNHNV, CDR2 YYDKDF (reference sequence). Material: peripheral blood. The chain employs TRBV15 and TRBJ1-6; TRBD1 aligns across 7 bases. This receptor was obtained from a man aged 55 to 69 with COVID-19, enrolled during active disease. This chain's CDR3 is CATSRRHTGVDSPLHF. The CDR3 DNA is TGTGCCACCAGCAGACGTCACACAGGGGTCGATTCACCCCTCCACTTT. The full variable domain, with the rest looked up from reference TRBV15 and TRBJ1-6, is DAMVIQNPRYQVTQFGKPVTLSCSQTLNHNVMYWYQQKSSQAPKLLFHYYDKDFNNEADTPDNFQSRRPNTSFCFLDIRSPGLGDTAMYLCATSRRHTGVDSPLHFGNGTRLTVT.